This is a list of T cell receptor beta chains from one sample in a study of vaccination effects on CD4 cells after COVID-19. No antigen has been identified for these receptors. TCRdb keeps only in-frame clones here, not all; method: immunoSEQ multiplex PCR. In the table there are about 60,000 clones, around 81% of which are singletons. Sequencing was performed on CD4+ T cells from PBMCs cultured with HCoV-229E spike peptides, taken before COVID-19 vaccination. Every receptor here comes from a human donor who received a COVID-19 vaccine. CDR3s include the opening cysteine and the closing phenylalanine or tryptophan.

cdr3_aa j_call v_call
CASSSPGTGVRVFF TRBJ2-2 TRBV27
CASSQGGGLDTEAFF TRBJ1-1 TRBV3-1/TRBV3-2
CASYQNTEAFF TRBJ1-1 TRBV6-5
CATSDDTSGGYNEQFF TRBJ2-1 TRBV24-1
CATSMGTQEGYGYTF TRBJ1-2 TRBV24-1
CASSLSTGVVNEQFF TRBJ2-1 TRBV5-1
CASRETGASGAQHF TRBJ1-5 TRBV19
CASSYDRGRTGELFF TRBJ2-2 TRBV6-6
CASSLGTSETQYF TRBJ2-5 TRBV7-2
CASREGGYGYTF TRBJ1-2 TRBV25-1
CASSYSGGYNEQFF TRBJ2-1 TRBV6-5
CASFSGGGPLSNEQFF TRBJ2-1 TRBV28
CASSRGTSYNEQFF TRBJ2-1 TRBV6-2/TRBV6-3
CASSSGGGLAPEAFF TRBJ1-1 TRBV18
CASSDIGGANTGELFF TRBJ2-2 TRBV10-2
CASSLTPNSQFF TRBJ2-1 TRBV7-9
CASSLSGPHQPQHF TRBJ1-5 TRBV5-1
CASSVQGGTDTQYF TRBJ2-3 TRBV9
CASSGTRGSGNTIYF TRBJ1-3 TRBV7-2
CASSADSQYSNQPQHF TRBJ1-5 TRBV2
CASSPQGDTEAFF TRBJ1-1 TRBV5-1
CASRPVAGTEETQYF TRBJ2-5 TRBV5-1
CASSPWGAGDFGETQYF TRBJ2-5 TRBV18
CASSGIGSEAFF TRBJ1-1 TRBV28
CASKFAGGYREQFF TRBJ2-1 TRBV6-5
CASNKRRDRGTEAFF TRBJ1-1 TRBV2
CASSLNRAGGTYNEQFF TRBJ2-1 TRBV7-3
CASSHSSTDTQYF TRBJ2-3 TRBV3-1/TRBV3-2
CASSGDPRGTNEKLFF TRBJ1-4 TRBV19